This TCR beta chain derives from a study of T-cell reconstitution after alpha-beta-depleted transplantation in children. General study results and limits: Reports say that about two months after transplant, the alpha-beta T cells came out of several hundred graft clones that had expanded. After transplant, high TCRbeta diversity at day 60 in some patients arose from surviving recipient T cells and thymic progenitors. Once a year had passed after transplant, T-cell counts and diversity came mostly from newly produced T cells.

This clonotype has a handful of counts. Its antigen is not identified. Unique molecular identifiers featured in how the TCRbeta library was prepared. TCRdb redid the calling of the PCR reads with MiXCR, one entry per CDR3 protein. The table records hundreds of thousands of distinct CDR3 sequences, about 8.2% of them present only once. This TCR was sampled from a male patient aged 2 to 10 who had a stem cell transplant for acute myeloid leukemia, so the T cells may come from the graft donor. Sequenced here: PBMCs, mostly from graft donor cells, sampled 360 days after TCRalphabeta/CD19-depleted stem cell transplant.

The CDR3 loop reads CATSPMDPQRSYNEQFF. In nucleotides, the CDR3 is TGTGCCACCAGCCCGATGGACCCCCAGCGGAGCTACAATGAGCAGTTCTTC. The V and J genes are TRBV15 and TRBJ2-1; TRBD2 is a possible D gene (5 bases). The CDR3 length is 17 residues. With 5 bases removed from V and 3 bases from J, the gap between germline ends came to 20 bases. CDR1 is LNHNV and CDR2 is YYDKDF in the germline V gene (reference sequence).